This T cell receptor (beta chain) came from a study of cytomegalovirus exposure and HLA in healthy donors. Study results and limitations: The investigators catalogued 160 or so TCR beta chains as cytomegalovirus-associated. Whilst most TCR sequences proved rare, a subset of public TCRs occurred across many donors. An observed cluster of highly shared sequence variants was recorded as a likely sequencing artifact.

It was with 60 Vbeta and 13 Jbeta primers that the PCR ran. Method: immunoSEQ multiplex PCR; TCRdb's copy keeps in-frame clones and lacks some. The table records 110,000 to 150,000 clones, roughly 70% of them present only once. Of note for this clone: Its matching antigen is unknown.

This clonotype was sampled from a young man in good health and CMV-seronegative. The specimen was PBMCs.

The CDR3: CASSLAGVNSYEQYF. CDR3 coding DNA: TGCGCCAGCAGCTTGGCAGGGGTTAACTCCTACGAGCAGTACTTC. The V call is TRBV5-1, the J call TRBJ2-7; maybe TRBD1 (6 bases). The CDR3 has 15 amino acids. V shed 0 bases and J shed 0 bases, with 10 bases lying between them. Germline V gives CDR1 SGHRS, CDR2 YFSETQ.